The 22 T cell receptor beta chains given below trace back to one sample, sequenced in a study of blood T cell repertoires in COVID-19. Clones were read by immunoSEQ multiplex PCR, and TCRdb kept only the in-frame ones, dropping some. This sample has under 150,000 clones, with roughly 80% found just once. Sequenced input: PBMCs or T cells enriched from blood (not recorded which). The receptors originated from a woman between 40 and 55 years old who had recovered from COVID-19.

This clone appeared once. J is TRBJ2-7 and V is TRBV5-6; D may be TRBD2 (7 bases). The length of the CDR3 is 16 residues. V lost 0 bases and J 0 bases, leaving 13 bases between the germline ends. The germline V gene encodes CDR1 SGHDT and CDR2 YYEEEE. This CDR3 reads CASSLAGGPSSYEQYF. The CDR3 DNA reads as TGTGCCAGCAGCTTGGCCGGGGGGCCGAGCTCCTACGAGCAGTACTTC.

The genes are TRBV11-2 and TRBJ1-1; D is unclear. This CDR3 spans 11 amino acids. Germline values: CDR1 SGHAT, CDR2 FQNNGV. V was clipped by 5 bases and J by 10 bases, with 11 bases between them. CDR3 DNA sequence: TGTGCCAGCAGCCGGGTCCCTGGAGCTTTCTTT. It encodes CASSRVPGAFF.

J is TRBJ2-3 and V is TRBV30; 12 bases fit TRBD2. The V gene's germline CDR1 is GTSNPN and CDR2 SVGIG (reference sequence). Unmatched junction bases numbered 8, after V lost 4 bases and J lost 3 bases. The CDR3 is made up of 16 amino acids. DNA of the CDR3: TGTGCCTGGAACCCCGTTACTAGCGGGGGGACAGATACGCAGTATTTT. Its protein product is CAWNPVTSGGTDTQYF. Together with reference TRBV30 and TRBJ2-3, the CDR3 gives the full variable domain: SQTIHQWPATLVQPVGSPLSLECTVEGTSNPNLYWYRQAAGRGLQLLFYSVGIGQISSEVPQNLSASRPQDRQFILSSKKLLLSDSGFYLCAWNPVTSGGTDTQYFGPGTRLTVL.

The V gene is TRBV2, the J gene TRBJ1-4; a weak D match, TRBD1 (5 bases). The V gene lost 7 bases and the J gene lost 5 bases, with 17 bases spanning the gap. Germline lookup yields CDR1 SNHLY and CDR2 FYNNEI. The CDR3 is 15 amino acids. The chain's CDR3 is CASIDSAGRNEKLFF. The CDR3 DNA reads TGTGCCAGCATAGATTCTGCAGGGAGGAATGAAAAACTGTTTTTT.

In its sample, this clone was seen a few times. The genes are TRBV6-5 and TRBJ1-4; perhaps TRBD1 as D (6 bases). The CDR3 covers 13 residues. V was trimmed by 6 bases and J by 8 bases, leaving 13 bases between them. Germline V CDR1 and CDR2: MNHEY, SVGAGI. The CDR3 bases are TGTGCCAGCAGCCCATACGGGACAGAAAAACTGTTTTTT. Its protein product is CASSPYGTEKLFF.

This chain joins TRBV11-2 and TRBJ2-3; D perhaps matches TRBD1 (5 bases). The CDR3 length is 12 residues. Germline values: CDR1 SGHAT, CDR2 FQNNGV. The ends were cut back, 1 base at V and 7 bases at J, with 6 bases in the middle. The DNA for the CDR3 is TGTGCCAGCAGCTTAGTGGGGCATACGCAGTATTTT. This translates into CASSLVGHTQYF. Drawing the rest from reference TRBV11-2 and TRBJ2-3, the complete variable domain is EAGVAQSPRYKIIEKRQSVAFWCNPISGHATLYWYQQILGQGPKLLIQFQNNGVVDDSQLPKDRFSAERLKGVDSTLKIQPAKLEDSAVYLCASSLVGHTQYFGPGTRLTVL.

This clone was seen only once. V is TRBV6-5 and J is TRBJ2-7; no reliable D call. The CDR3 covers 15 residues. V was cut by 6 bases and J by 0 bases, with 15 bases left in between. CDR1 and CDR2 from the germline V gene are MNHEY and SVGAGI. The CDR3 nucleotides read TGTGCCAGCAGCCCCATCAGGCTGAGCTCCTACGAGCAGTACTTC. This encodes CASSPIRLSSYEQYF.

For the CDR3, the DNA is TGCGCCAGCAGCCAAACCCGTACCGCGGAGCAGTACTTC. Translation gives CASSQTRTAEQYF. J is TRBJ2-7 and V is TRBV4-1; D remains unclear. This CDR3 contains 13 residues. V lost 2 bases, J lost 7 bases, and 12 bases lay in between. The V gene's germline CDR1 is MGHRA and CDR2 YSYEKL.

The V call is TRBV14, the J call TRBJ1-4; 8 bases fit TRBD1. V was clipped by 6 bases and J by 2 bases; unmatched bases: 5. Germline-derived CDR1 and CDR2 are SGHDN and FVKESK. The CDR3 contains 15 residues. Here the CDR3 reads CASRYRGSTNEKLFF. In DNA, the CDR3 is TGTGCCAGCAGGTACAGGGGGTCCACTAATGAAAAACTGTTTTTT.

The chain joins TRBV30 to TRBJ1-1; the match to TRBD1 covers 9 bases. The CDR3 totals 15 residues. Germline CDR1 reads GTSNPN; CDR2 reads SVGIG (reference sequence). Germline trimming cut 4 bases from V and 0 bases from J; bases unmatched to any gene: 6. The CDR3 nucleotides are TGTGCCTGGAAACCGGGACAGGGACTGAACACTGAAGCTTTCTTT. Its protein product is CAWKPGQGLNTEAFF.

The CDR3 bases are TGTGCCAGCTTAGAACAGACAGGATTAAACTATGGCTACACCTTC. It specifies CASLEQTGLNYGYTF. The chain uses TRBV6-5 and TRBJ1-2; a weak D match, TRBD1 (6 bases). CDR3 length equals 15 residues. Germline-derived CDR1 and CDR2 are MNHEY and SVGAGI. V lost 8 bases to trimming and J lost 2 bases, with 18 bases between them.

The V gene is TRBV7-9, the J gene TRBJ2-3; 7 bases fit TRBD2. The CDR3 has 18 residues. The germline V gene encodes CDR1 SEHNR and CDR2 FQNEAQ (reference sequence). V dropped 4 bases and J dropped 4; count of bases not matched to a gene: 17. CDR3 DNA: TGTGCCAGCAGCTCAGGATCACTAGCGCCCCCATCGCCAGATACGCAGTATTTT. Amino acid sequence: CASSSGSLAPPSPDTQYF.

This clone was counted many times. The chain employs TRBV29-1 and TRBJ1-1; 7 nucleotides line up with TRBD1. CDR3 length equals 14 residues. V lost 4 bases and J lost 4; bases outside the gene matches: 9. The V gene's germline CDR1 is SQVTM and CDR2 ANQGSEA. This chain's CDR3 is CSVAKGGSGTEAFF. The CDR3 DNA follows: TGCAGCGTTGCCAAAGGGGGCTCGGGCACTGAAGCTTTCTTT. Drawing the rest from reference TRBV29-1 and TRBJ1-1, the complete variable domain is SAVISQKPSRDICQRGTSLTIQCQVDSQVTMMFWYRQQPGQSLTLIATANQGSEATYESGFVIDKFPISRPNLTFSTLTVSNMSPEDSSIYLCSVAKGGSGTEAFFGQGTRLTVV.

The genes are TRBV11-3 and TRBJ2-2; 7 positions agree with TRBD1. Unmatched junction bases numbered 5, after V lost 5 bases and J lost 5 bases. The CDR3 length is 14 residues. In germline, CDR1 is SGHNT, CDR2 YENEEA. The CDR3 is CASSPRQGTGELFF. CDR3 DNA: TGTGCCAGCAGCCCAAGACAGGGAACCGGGGAGCTGTTTTTT.

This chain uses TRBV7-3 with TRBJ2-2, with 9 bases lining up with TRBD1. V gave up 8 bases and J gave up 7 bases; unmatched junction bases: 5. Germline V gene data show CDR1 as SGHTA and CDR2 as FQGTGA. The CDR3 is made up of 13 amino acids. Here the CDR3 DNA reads TGTGCCAGCTCCACAGGGGGCTACGGGGAGCTGTTTTTT. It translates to CASSTGGYGELFF. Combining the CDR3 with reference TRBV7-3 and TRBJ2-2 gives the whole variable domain GAGVSQTPSNKVTEKGKYVELRCDPISGHTALYWYRQSLGQGPEFLIYFQGTGAADDSGLPNDRFFAVRPEGSVSTLKIQRTERGDSAVYLCASSTGGYGELFFGEGSRLTVL.

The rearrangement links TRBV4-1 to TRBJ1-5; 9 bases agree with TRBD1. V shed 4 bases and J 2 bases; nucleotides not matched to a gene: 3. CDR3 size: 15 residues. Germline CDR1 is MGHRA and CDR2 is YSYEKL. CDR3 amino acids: CASSPRTGGNQPQHF. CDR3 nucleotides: TGCGCCAGCAGCCCACGGACAGGGGGCAATCAGCCCCAGCATTTT.

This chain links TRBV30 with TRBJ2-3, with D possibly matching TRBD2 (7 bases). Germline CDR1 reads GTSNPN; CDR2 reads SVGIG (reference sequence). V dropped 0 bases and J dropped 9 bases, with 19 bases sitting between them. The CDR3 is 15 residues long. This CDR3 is CAWSVPLGGGRTQYF. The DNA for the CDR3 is TGTGCCTGGAGTGTACCACTGGGGGGGGGCAGGACGCAGTATTTT.

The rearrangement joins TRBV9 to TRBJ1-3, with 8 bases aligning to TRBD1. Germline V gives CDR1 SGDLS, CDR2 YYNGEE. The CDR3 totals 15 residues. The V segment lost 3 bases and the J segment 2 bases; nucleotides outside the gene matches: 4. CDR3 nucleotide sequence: TGTGCCAGCAGCGCCTCAGGGGGCACTGGAAACACCATATATTTT. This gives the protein CASSASGGTGNTIYF. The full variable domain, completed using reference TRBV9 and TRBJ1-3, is DSGVTQTPKHLITATGQRVTLRCSPRSGDLSVYWYQQSLDQGLQFLIQYYNGEERAKGNILERFSAQQFPDLHSELNLSSLELGDSALYFCASSASGGTGNTIYFGEGSWLTVV.

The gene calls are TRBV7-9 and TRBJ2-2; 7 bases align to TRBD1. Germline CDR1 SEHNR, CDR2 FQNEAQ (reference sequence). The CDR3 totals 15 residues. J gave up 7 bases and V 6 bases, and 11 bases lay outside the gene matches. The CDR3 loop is CASRERQGIVGELFF. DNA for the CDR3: TGTGCCAGCAGGGAGAGACAGGGAATAGTCGGGGAGCTGTTTTTT.

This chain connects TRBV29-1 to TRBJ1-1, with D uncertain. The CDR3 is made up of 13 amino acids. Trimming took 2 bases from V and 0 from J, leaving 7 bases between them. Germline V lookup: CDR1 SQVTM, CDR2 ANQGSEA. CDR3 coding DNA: TGCAGCGTTGAAACGCAGGTGAACACTGAAGCTTTCTTT. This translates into CSVETQVNTEAFF.

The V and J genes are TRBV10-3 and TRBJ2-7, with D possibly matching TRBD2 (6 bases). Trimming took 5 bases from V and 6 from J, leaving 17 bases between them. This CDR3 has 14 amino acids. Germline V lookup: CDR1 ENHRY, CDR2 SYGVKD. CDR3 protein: CAISTRDFGLEQYF. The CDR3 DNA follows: TGTGCCATCAGTACCCGGGACTTCGGGCTCGAGCAGTACTTC.

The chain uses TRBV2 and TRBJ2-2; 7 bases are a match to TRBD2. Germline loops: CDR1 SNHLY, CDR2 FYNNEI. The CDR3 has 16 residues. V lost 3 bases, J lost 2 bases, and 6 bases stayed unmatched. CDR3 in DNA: TGTGCCAGCAGTGACCCTAGCGGCCTAAACACCGGGGAGCTGTTTTTT. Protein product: CASSDPSGLNTGELFF.